The sequence of this T cell receptor beta chain was determined in a study of T cell responses to AZD1222 COVID-19 vaccine. Sequenced by immunoSEQ multiplex PCR; TCRdb stores in-frame clones only, minus some. The repertoire holds 250,000 to 300,000 clones, with around 93% as singletons. To note about this clone: Its antigen is not identified.

Study-wide findings and caveats: After the peak T cell response, and only then, were repertoires sampled.

Germline assignment: CDR1 SGHTA and CDR2 FQGNSA. V lost 4 bases to trimming and J lost 9 bases; unmatched junction nucleotides: 12. The CDR3 runs to 15 residues. This rearrangement joins TRBV7-2 to TRBJ2-3; 8 nucleotides align to TRBD2. Sequenced material: peripheral blood, taken 28 days after the second AZD1222 dose. This receptor was identified in an adult who received the AZD1222 COVID-19 vaccine. CDR3 sequence (DNA): TGTGCCAGCAGCTCTGCCGGGACTAGGTTCGTGACGCAGTATTTT. It translates to CASSSAGTRFVTQYF.